This TCR beta chain was captured in a study of long-term antiretroviral therapy in people with HIV (dated by TCRdb to between 2021 and 2023). Context from the whole study: Collection of the earliest samples took place about a decade ahead of the 2015 WHO recommendation for immediate ART, at a time when ART was typically delayed until CD4 counts fell. A retrospective serial study tested whether changes in peripheral blood TRB repertoire composition and diversity were associated with ART initiation and durable HIV suppression. A total of some 200 cryopreserved PBMC samples came from 30 adults with confirmed HIV infection and were collected serially over a mean of roughly six years (range 1-12). Of the approximately 30 participants with HIV, ten to eleven were female. No cross-contamination during QIAcube processing was shown when test extractions of a monoclonal T-cell line were performed alongside about 30 polyclonal samples. On the study overall, not on this receptor specifically: No data were available on ART adherence, viral resistance or therapy changes, limiting inferences about post-ART repertoire changes. Because pre-ART samples had limited cell numbers, unsorted PBMC were profiled rather than sorted CD4+ and CD8+ T cells. Narrower CDR3 length ranges were observed in HIV repertoires than in controls, and an antigen-experienced repertoire with only a slight naive shift after ART was suggested by the network structure. Expanded TRB clones identified before ART initiation dominated the repertoire at all time points, although this dominance fluctuated and declined in many PLHIV after ART. Samples dated from the mid-2000s to the late 2010s, and the ART regimens used may be less effective than current ones. Since PBMC availability was limited, sequencing covered only the TCR beta chain, with no alpha chain pairing. ART initiation was associated with a significant increase in TRB diversity, but diversity stayed significantly below transplant donor controls even after long-term ART.

Details on this clone: The specificity of this receptor is unknown. Base qualities are not recorded, but no much larger clone differs from it by a single base.

Sequencing of the TRB variable region was done with the immunoSEQ hsTCRB v3.0 assay at survey level resolution. The targeted TRB sequencing depth was about 35,000-55,000 T-cell genomes per sample. Pooled TRB libraries were sequenced on an Illumina MiSeq with a v3 150-cycle kit. Concerning the study's data processing: Repertoire analysis was run in R within a reproducible Nextflow workflow that covered QC, data transformation and analysis. Custom analyses were implemented in LymphoSeq2, an R package for AIRR-Seq data exploration. A handful of samples that produced fewer than 5000 total TRB sequences were removed, so 180 or so HIV repertoires were analyzed. Among the 200 or so HIV repertoires that were kept, around 60 were collected before ART initiation and roughly 130 were collected after ART initiation. Each repertoire was downsampled to 5000 TRB nucleotide sequences, and summary statistics were averaged across 100 downsampling iterations. TRB sequences were retained for analysis only if CDR3 regions of at least seven amino acids were present. Diversity was assessed using a clonality score derived from Shannon entropy and using the Gini coefficient. In the repertoire networks, any two of the top 5000 CDR3 amino acid sequences were connected whenever the two sequences differed by an edit distance of one. GLIPH2 predicted antigen specificity groups and MHC restriction for TRB CDR3 amino acid sequences. Known CMV, EBV, HIV or tissue antigen associations were flagged by matching CDR3 amino acid sequences against VDJdb and McPAS-TCR. Pre-ART, post-ART and control groups were compared with Wilcoxon signed-rank tests and Holm-Bonferroni correction. Here the immuneACCESS table is served through TCRdb, limited to in-frame sequences with V and J called. Missing clones are a known gap in these copies; in checked studies unresolved V genes cover under half, and the rest lacks a known reason. V and J calls and clone size are as listed in that table; D and trimming were resolved from the DNA. This sample lists about 20,000 clones; 75% to 90% were detected once. The top ten clones comprise 8.5% to 10% of the sample.

The germline V gene gives CDR1 as SGDLS and CDR2 as YYNGEE. V loses 0 bases, J loses 5 bases, and the germline ends lie 24 bases apart. From the cysteine through the phenylalanine, the CDR3 covers 19 amino acids. Only the CDR3 DNA stays, 57 bases, in frame from base 1. Participants were included only if at least one PBMC sample before ART initiation and at least two post-ART samples were available. Every participant with HIV received treatment in the United States of America. Before DNA extraction, cryopreserved samples of about 1-10 million PBMC were thawed and washed. At the time of the earliest PBMC sample, participants with HIV were aged between about 20 and 60 years. PBMC samples were contributed by each participant from 1-4 timepoints before ART initiation and 2-8 timepoints after ART initiation, with a median of 7 samples. For every participant, serial HIV viral load, CD4+ T-cell count, ART history and demographic data were obtained. Using a Qiagen kit on a QIAcube, genomic DNA was extracted from unsorted PBMC, with samples processed in batches of 12.

The rearrangement joined TRBV9 to TRBJ1-3, and the D gene may be TRBD1, 5 bases matching. The sequence was obtained from a woman aged 40 to 50 with HIV. The sequences come from unsorted PBMCs, collected 1.2 years after starting antiretroviral therapy. The DNA sequence is TGTGCCAGCAGCGTAGGTGACAGCTTCATGTACTCTGGTAGAAACACCATATATTTT. This is translated as CASSVGDSFMYSGRNTIYF.